Listed here are 2 T cell receptor beta chains from one sample, sequenced in a study of identical twins. TCRdb recomputed calls from the 5' RACE reads with MiXCR, one row per CDR3 protein. The sample lists roughly 1,500,000 distinct CDR3 sequences, roughly a third occurring once. The specimen sequenced was cord blood. The receptors were gathered from a newborn girl in good health.

The chain uses TRBV7-9 and TRBJ2-1; D ambiguous. Deletions cut 3 bases from V and 8 bases from J, with 14 bases between. This CDR3 contains 14 residues. Germline values: CDR1 SEHNR, CDR2 FQNEAQ (reference sequence). CDR3 loop: CASSFGVLEDEQFF. The CDR3 DNA reads as TGTGCCAGCAGCTTTGGAGTATTAGAGGATGAGCAGTTCTTC.

A few counts support this clonotype. This chain's CDR3 is CSAIKGQAKGPQHF. In nucleotides, the CDR3 is TGCAGTGCTATAAAGGGACAGGCAAAAGGGCCCCAGCATTTT. J is TRBJ1-5 and V is TRBV20-1; 8 nucleotides align to TRBD1. In germline, CDR1 is DFQATT, CDR2 SNEGSKA (reference sequence). J was trimmed by 9 bases and V by 4 bases; bases with no gene match: 11. This CDR3 is 14 amino acids long.